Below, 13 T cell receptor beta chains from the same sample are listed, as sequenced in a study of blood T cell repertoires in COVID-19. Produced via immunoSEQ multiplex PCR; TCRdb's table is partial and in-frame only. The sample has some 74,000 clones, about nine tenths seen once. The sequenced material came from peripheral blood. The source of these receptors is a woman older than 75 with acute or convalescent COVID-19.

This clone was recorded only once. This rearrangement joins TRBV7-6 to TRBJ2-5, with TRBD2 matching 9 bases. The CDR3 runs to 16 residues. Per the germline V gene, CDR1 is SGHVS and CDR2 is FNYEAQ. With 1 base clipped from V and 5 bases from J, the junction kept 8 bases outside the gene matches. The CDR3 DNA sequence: TGTGCCAGCAGCTTAGGGGCGGGAGGGTTGCTTGAGACCCAGTACTTC. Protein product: CASSLGAGGLLETQYF. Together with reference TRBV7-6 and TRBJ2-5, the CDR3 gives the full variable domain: GAGVSQSPRYKVTKRGQDVALRCDPISGHVSLYWYRQALGQGPEFLTYFNYEAQQDKSGLPNDRFSAERPEGSISTLTIQRTEQRDSAMYRCASSLGAGGLLETQYFGPGTRLLVL.

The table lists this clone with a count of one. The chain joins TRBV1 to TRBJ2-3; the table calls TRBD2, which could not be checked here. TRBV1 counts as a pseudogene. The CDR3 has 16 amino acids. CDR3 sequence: CTSSPRLAGGTDTQYF. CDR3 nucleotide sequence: TGCACCAGCAGCCCCAGACTAGCGGGAGGAACAGATACGCAGTATTTT.

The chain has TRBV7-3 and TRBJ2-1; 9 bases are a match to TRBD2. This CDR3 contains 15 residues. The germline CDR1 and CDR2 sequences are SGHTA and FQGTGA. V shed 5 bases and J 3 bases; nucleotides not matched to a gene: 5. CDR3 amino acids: CASSPRTSVYNEQFF. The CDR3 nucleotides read TGTGCCAGCAGCCCCCGGACTAGCGTCTACAATGAGCAGTTCTTC.

The CDR3 sequence: CASSHTYQGAKDYGYTF. CDR3 DNA sequence: TGTGCCAGCAGTCACACCTACCAGGGGGCAAAAGACTATGGCTACACCTTC. The J gene is TRBJ1-2, the V gene TRBV6-6, with 8 bases fitting TRBD1. The length of the CDR3 is 17 residues. CDR1 MNHNY and CDR2 SVGAGI come from the germline V gene (reference sequence). V was clipped by 5 bases and J by 3 bases; unmatched bases: 14.

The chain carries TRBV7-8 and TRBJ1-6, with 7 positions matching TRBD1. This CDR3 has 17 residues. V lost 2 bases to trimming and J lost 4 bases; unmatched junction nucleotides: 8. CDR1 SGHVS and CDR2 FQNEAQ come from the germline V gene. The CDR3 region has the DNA TGTGCCAGCAGCTTAATGCGGGACAGCATTTATAATTCACCCCTCCACTTT. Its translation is CASSLMRDSIYNSPLHF. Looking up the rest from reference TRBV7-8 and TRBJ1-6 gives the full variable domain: GAGVSQSPRYKVAKRGQDVALRCDPISGHVSLFWYQQALGQGPEFLTYFQNEAQLDKSGLPSDRFFAERPEGSVSTLKIQRTQQEDSAVYLCASSLMRDSIYNSPLHFGNGTRLTVT.

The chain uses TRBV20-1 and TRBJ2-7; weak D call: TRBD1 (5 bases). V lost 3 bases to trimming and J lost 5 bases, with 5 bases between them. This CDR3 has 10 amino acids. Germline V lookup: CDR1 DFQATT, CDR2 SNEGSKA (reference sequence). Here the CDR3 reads CSARDNEQYF. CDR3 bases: TGCAGTGCTAGGGACAACGAGCAGTACTTC.

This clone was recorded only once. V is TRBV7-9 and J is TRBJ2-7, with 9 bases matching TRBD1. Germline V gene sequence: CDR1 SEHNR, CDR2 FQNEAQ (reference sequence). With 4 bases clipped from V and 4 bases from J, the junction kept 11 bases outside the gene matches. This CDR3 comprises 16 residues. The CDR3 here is CASSSDTGGRLYEQYF. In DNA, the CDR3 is TGTGCCAGCAGCTCTGACACAGGGGGCAGATTATACGAGCAGTACTTC.

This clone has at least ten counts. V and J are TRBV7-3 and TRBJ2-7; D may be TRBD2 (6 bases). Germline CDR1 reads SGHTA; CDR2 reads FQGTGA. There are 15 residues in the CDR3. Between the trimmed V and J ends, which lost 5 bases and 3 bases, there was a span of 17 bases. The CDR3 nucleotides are TGTGCCAGCAGCCCCGGCGGGGCGGGAAACTACGAGCAGTACTTC. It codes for CASSPGGAGNYEQYF.

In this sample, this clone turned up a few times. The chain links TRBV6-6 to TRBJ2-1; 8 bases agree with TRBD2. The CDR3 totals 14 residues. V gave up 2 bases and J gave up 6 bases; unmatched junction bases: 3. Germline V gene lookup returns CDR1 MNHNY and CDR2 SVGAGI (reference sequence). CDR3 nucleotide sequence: TGTGCCAGCAGTTACCCAGCGGGGGTCAATGAGCAGTTCTTC. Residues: CASSYPAGVNEQFF.

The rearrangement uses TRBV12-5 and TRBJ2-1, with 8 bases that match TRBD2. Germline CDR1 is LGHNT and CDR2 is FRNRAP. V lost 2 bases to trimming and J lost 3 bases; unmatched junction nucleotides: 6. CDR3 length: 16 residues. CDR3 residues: CASGLLAGGGYNEQFF. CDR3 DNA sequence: TGTGCTAGTGGTTTGCTCGCGGGAGGTGGCTACAATGAGCAGTTCTTC.

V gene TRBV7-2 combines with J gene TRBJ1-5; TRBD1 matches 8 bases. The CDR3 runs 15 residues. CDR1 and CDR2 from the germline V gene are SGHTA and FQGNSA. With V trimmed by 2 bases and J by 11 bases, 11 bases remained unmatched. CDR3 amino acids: CASSLSTGGEKAQHF. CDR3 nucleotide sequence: TGTGCCAGCAGCTTAAGTACAGGGGGAGAGAAGGCCCAGCATTTT.

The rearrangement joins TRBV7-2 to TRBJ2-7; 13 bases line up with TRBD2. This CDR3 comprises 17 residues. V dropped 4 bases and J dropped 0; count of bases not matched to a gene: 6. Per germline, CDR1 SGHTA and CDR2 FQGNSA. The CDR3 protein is CASSYRTSGSHSYEQYF. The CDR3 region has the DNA TGTGCCAGCAGCTATCGGACTAGCGGGAGTCACTCCTACGAGCAGTACTTC.

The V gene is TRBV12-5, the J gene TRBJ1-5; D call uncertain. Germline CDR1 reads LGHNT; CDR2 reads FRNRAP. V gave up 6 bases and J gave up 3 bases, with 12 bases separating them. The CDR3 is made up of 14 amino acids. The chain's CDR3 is CASGGQEVNQPQHF. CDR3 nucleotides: TGTGCTAGTGGAGGCCAGGAGGTCAATCAGCCCCAGCATTTT.